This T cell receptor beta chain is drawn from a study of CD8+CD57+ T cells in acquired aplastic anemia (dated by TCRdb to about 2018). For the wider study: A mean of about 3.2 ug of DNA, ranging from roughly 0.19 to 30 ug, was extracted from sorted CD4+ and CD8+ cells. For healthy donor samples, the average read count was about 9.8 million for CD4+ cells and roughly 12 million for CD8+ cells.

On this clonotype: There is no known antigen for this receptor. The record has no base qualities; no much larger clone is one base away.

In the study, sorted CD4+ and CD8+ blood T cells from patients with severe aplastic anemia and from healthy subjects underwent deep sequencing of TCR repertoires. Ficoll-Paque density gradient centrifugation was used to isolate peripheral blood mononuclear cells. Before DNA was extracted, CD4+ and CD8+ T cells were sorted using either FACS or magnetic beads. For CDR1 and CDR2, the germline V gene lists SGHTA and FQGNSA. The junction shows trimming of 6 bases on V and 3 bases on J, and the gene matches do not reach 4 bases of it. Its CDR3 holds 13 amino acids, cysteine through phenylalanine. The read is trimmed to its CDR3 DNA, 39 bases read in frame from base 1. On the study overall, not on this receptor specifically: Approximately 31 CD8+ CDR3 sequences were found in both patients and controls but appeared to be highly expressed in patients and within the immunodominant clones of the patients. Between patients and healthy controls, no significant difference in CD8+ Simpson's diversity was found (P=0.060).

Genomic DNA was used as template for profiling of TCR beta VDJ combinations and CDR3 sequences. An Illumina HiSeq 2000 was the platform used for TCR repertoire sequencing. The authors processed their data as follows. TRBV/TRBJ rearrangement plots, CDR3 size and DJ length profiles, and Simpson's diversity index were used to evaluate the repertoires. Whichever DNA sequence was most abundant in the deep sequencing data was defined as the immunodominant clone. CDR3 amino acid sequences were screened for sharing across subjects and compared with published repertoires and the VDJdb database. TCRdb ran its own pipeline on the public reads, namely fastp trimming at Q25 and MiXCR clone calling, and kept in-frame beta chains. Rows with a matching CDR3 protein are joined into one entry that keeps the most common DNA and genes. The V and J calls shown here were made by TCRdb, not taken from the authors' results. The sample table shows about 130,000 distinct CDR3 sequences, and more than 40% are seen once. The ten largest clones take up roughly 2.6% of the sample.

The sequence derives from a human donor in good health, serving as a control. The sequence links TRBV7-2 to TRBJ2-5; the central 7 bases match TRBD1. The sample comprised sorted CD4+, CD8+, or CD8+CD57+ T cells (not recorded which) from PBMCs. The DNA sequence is TGTGCCAGCAGGGGGACAGCTAAAGAGACCCAGTACTTC. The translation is CASRGTAKETQYF.